This T cell receptor beta chain was documented in a study of blood T cell repertoires in COVID-19. The CDR3 extends over 14 amino acids. Per germline, CDR1 LNHDA and CDR2 SQIVND (reference sequence). J lost 6 bases, V lost 3 bases, and 2 bases had no gene match. Some clones are missing from TCRdb's copy, which holds only in-frame ones; the method was immunoSEQ multiplex PCR. Here the sample spans about 110,000 clones, under 85% being singletons. This sequence originates from a woman aged 55-69 years with acute or convalescent COVID-19. Sequencing was done on a sample of peripheral blood. The chain joins TRBV19 to TRBJ1-5; 10 bases match TRBD1. The CDR3, as DNA: TGTGCCAGTAGTATGACAGGGGGCGGTCAGCCCCAGCATTTT. It codes for CASSMTGGGQPQHF.